This T cell receptor beta chain was observed in a study of shared clonotypes between healthy human individuals. Study observations and caveats: The sole specimen, blood, was sampled, and tissue repertoires likely differ.

Germline trimming cut 4 bases from V and 0 bases from J; bases unmatched to any gene: 0. CDR1 and CDR2 from the germline V gene are MNHEY and SVGAGI. The CDR3 is 15 amino acids. With regard to this clone: Its target is not known. At the DNA level, this CDR3 is encoded by other sequences in the same sample as well.

Replicate PCRs run on sorted subsets employed 150 to 250 ng DNA, approximately 30,000 T cell genomes. Original processing notes: ImmunoSEQ sequences covered only the junction and lacked quality scores; filtering therefore differed. Sequencing was performed with immunoSEQ multiplex PCR; in TCRdb, only in-frame clones are kept and a portion is missing. For V, J and clone size, that table is used; D and trimming come from the DNA. This sample has some 2,000,000 clones, with 85% to 95% found just once. V gene TRBV6-5 combines with J gene TRBJ2-2, with 9 bases lining up with TRBD2. Sequencing was done on a sample of naive CD4+ T cells sorted from blood. Specified subset: CD45RA+ positively selected. This clonotype originated in a man between 18 and 35 years old in good health. CDR3 in amino acids: CASSLAGANTGELFF. The CDR3 region has the DNA TGTGCCAGCAGTTTAGCGGGAGCGAACACCGGGGAGCTGTTTTTT.